These 5 T cell receptor beta chains originate from one sample sequenced in a study of cytomegalovirus exposure and HLA in healthy donors. Vbeta (60) and Jbeta (13) primers were used in the PCR. Data came from immunoSEQ multiplex PCR; TCRdb stores just in-frame clones and leaves some out. This sample yields 95,000 to 110,000 clones, of which around 66% are seen a single time; around 3.5% belongs to the top ten. The source material was PBMCs. All receptors come from a woman aged 45-65 years in good health and CMV-seronegative.

The chain is built from TRBV11-1 and TRBJ2-7; TRBD2 agrees at 11 bases. The CDR3 extends over 16 amino acids. Looked up from germline, CDR1 is SGHAT and CDR2 is FQDESV (reference sequence). J lost 1 base, V lost 7 bases, and 9 bases had no gene match. CDR3 bases: TGTGCCAGCAACGACCCGGGGACTAGCGGTTCCTACGAGCAGTACTTC. Translated: CASNDPGTSGSYEQYF.

This clone has more than one count but fewer than ten. The V gene is TRBV14, the J gene TRBJ1-1; no definite D call. The V end lost 1 base, the J end lost 1 base, and 10 bases lay between the germline ends. Per the germline V gene, CDR1 is SGHDN and CDR2 is FVKESK. The CDR3 contains 15 residues. CDR3 DNA sequence: TGTGCCAGCAGCCAAGTAGCGGGGTCGAACACTGAAGCTTTCTTT. Its translation: CASSQVAGSNTEAFF.

J is TRBJ2-7 and V is TRBV11-3; D is uncertain. Trimming took off 3 bases at V and 4 bases at J, with 4 bases between the two ends. There are 11 residues in the CDR3. In germline, CDR1 is SGHNT, CDR2 YENEEA. CDR3 DNA: TGTGCCAGCAGCTTCGTTTACGAGCAGTACTTC. This codes for CASSFVYEQYF.

The V gene is TRBV7-2, the J gene TRBJ1-1; D remains ambiguous. The CDR3 runs to 13 residues. Germline CDR1 and CDR2: SGHTA and FQGNSA. The V and J ends lost 1 base and 10 bases respectively, with 13 bases between them. Here the CDR3 reads CASSLGATRLAFF. In nucleotides, the CDR3 is TGTGCCAGCAGCTTAGGAGCGACCAGACTAGCTTTCTTT.

This chain joins TRBV19 and TRBJ2-2, with 7 bases aligning to TRBD2. V was pared by 1 base and J by 0 bases, with 2 bases of the junction left unmatched. There are 16 residues in the CDR3. Germline V gene lookup returns CDR1 LNHDA and CDR2 SQIVND (reference sequence). CDR3 sequence: CASSIGLAANTGELFF. CDR3 coding DNA: TGTGCCAGTAGTATAGGTCTAGCGGCGAACACCGGGGAGCTGTTTTTT.